This T cell receptor beta chain is drawn from a study of blood T cell repertoires in COVID-19. Germline V gene data show CDR1 as KGHSH and CDR2 as LQKENI. V dropped 3 bases and J dropped 6; count of bases not matched to a gene: 8. CDR3 length equals 14 residues. Libraries were prepared by immunoSEQ multiplex PCR; TCRdb keeps only in-frame clonotypes and omits some of them. The table lists 200,000 to 250,000 clones, around nine tenths of them singletons. Sequenced input: peripheral blood. This receptor was identified in a woman aged 55-69 years with acute or convalescent COVID-19. The chain uses TRBV18 and TRBJ2-7; 7 bases are shared with TRBD1. As DNA, the CDR3 is TGTGCCAGCTCACCGAGCCGACAGGGCTCCGAGCAGTACTTC. It yields the protein CASSPSRQGSEQYF.